This paragraph covers one T cell receptor (beta chain) sequence. Its antigen is still unknown. No much larger clone exists at a distance of one base, and base qualities are not known. This specimen belongs to a study of PD-1 blockade in classical Hodgkin lymphoma (TCRdb year 2020). Looking at the study overall: To define a peripheral blood immune signature of response to PD-1 blockade in classical Hodgkin lymphoma, the study combined TCR beta sequencing with CyTOF. Summary of the overall study and its limitations: Newly diagnosed patients were reported to have lower baseline TCR diversity than healthy donors, and relapsed/refractory patients were reported to have lower baseline TCR diversity still. The study was restricted to a single clinical trial cohort, and the causes of repertoire differences, possibly disease activity or prior therapy, were left undefined.

Explained via the paper, the time point label denotes: newly diagnosed, previously untreated cHL patient sample. A Miltenyi CD8+ T cell isolation kit was used for magnetic negative selection to purify CD8+ T cells from thawed PBMCs. As a comparison group for the relapsed/refractory trial patients, PBMCs were sequenced from patients with newly diagnosed, previously untreated classical Hodgkin lymphoma. After peripheral blood was drawn into 8 mL Vacutainer Cell Preparation Tubes, PBMCs were isolated by centrifugation and then cryopreserved. Purified CD4+ and CD8+ fractions were prepared only for cases where an additional PBMC sample was available. Magnetically labelled cells were depleted on LS columns in a quadroMACS separator, and the flow-through was collected as the purified fraction. CDR1 and CDR2 were assigned from the germline V gene (reference sequence) as SEHNR and FQNEAQ. From the cysteine through the phenylalanine, the CDR3 covers 12 amino acids. Solely the CDR3 DNA is kept, with 36 bases framed from the first base. V gives up 4 bases and J gives up 10 bases, and the segment between their germline ends measures 10 bases.

Genomic DNA was isolated using the Qiagen DNeasy kit from unsorted PBMCs as well as from negatively selected CD4+ and CD8+ fractions. TCR beta CDR3 regions were subjected to amplification by immunoSEQ multiplex PCR with primers that anneal to V and J segments. A synthetic immune receptor repertoire was used to minimize amplification bias, and any remaining bias was removed computationally after sequencing. In the paper's pipeline: Custom Python scripts were used to quantify repertoire diversity as the Shannon entropy index. Unsorted, CD4+ and CD8+ repertoires were examined separately, except in combined analyses, for which CD4+ and CD8+ sequences were merged in silico. TCRdb provides this immuneACCESS table in a form limited to in-frame rearrangements. Some clones are lacking; in checked studies, under half of them reflect an unresolved V gene, and why the rest are absent is not known. For V, J and clone size, that table is used; D and trimming come from the DNA. The sample table holds around 23,000 clones, of which about 86% were seen once. About 7% of the sample lies in the top ten.

Material: CD8+ T cells from blood. The source is a human donor with classical Hodgkin lymphoma. The V and J genes are TRBV7-9 and TRBJ2-2, with TRBD1 as a weak D call on 6 bases. CDR3 region: CASSYREAELFF. The DNA reads TGTGCCAGCAGCTACAGGGAAGCGGAGCTGTTTTTT.